These 18 T cell receptor beta chains were sequenced from one sample in a study of T cells after yellow fever vaccination. MiXCR was run by TCRdb on the 5' RACE reads, yielding one entry per CDR3 protein. The data hold 510,000 or so distinct CDR3 sequences, with under 25% observed a single time. Sample: PBMCs, taken 15 days after the yellow fever booster vaccination. All receptors derive from a man younger than 45 who received the YFV17D yellow fever vaccine.

This chain links TRBV9 with TRBJ2-5; tentative D call: TRBD1 (6 bases). Germline CDR1 reads SGDLS; CDR2 reads YYNGEE. V was pared by 0 bases and J by 5 bases, with 14 bases between. The CDR3 has 15 amino acids. The CDR3 is CASSVDQGRGETQYF. CDR3 sequence (DNA): TGTGCCAGCAGCGTAGACCAGGGGCGCGGGGAGACCCAGTACTTC.

This clonotype came up a few times. The chain combines TRBV12-3 or TRBV12-4 with TRBJ1-1; no clear D gene. V was trimmed by 4 bases and J by 1 base, leaving 10 bases between them. The CDR3 consists of 14 residues. For the CDR3, the DNA is TGTGCCAGCAGTTGGGCCGAGCGGAACACTGAAGCTTTCTTT. As protein: CASSWAERNTEAFF.

This clonotype was found a few times. The chain is built from TRBV7-2 and TRBJ2-5; 10 bases line up with TRBD2. The CDR3 consists of 16 residues. V dropped 6 bases and J dropped 5; count of bases not matched to a gene: 12. Germline CDR1 reads SGHTA; CDR2 reads FQGNSA. Written as DNA, the CDR3 is TGTGCCAGCAGTAGACAATCTAGCGGGAGCGGGGAGACCCAGTACTTC. Translation: CASSRQSSGSGETQYF.

CDR3 bases: TGTGCCAGCAGGGGACAGACCGTTTCACCCCTCCACTTT. It specifies CASRGQTVSPLHF. This chain joins TRBV2 and TRBJ1-6, with 7 bases aligning to TRBD1. Unmatched junction bases numbered 5, after V lost 6 bases and J lost 9 bases. The CDR3 has 13 residues. Per the germline V gene, CDR1 is SNHLY and CDR2 is FYNNEI.

This clonotype was seen more than once but under ten times. The chain uses TRBV29-1 and TRBJ2-5; 7 positions agree with TRBD2. Germline trimming cut 4 bases from V and 5 bases from J; bases unmatched to any gene: 7. CDR3 length: 13 amino acids. CDR1 is SQVTM and CDR2 is ANQGSEA in the germline V gene. The CDR3 coding sequence is TGCAGCGTTGGACGGAGGGGAGGGGAGACCCAGTACTTC. Translating gives CSVGRRGGETQYF.

The chain is built from TRBV20-1 and TRBJ2-4; D uncertain. V was clipped by 0 bases and J by 1 base, with 10 bases between them. Germline CDR1 and CDR2: DFQATT and SNEGSKA (reference sequence). This CDR3 comprises 15 residues. The CDR3 DNA is TGCAGTGCTAGAGATGGCGGACGGGCCAAAAACATTCAGTACTTC. This codes for CSARDGGRAKNIQYF.

This clonotype was observed a few times. The rearrangement joins TRBV12-3 or TRBV12-4 to TRBJ2-1; 11 bases are a match to TRBD2. Unmatched junction bases numbered 8, after V lost 3 bases and J lost 16 bases. This CDR3 has 13 amino acids. The CDR3 protein is CASSFLSGRAHFF. CDR3 DNA sequence: TGTGCCAGCAGTTTTCTTAGCGGGAGGGCCCATTTCTTC.

The DNA for the CDR3 is TGCAGTGCTCCAAGCCCGCCCTACAATGAGCAGTTCTTC. Translated: CSAPSPPYNEQFF. This chain uses TRBV20-1 with TRBJ2-1, with D unresolved. V was cut by 5 bases and J by 2 bases, with 10 bases left in between. The germline CDR1 and CDR2 sequences are DFQATT and SNEGSKA (reference sequence). The CDR3 extends over 13 amino acids.

V gene TRBV11-2 combines with J gene TRBJ2-3; possible D gene TRBD2, 5 bases. This CDR3 is 15 amino acids long. Germline V gene lookup returns CDR1 SGHAT and CDR2 FQNNGV. V was trimmed by 2 bases and J by 2 bases, leaving 11 bases between them. CDR3 sequence: CASSLYSGYTDTQYF. The CDR3 nucleotides are TGTGCCAGCAGCTTATACAGCGGTTACACAGATACGCAGTATTTT.

This clonotype was seen more than once but under ten times. The J gene is TRBJ2-5, the V gene TRBV12-3 or TRBV12-4; no definite D call. CDR3 size: 13 residues. Trimming stripped 1 base from V and 4 bases from J, with 7 bases between. The CDR3 spells CASSLGAVETQYF. The CDR3 DNA reads TGTGCCAGCAGTTTAGGGGCGGTAGAGACCCAGTACTTC.

This clonotype was recorded at least ten times. The chain is built from TRBV5-1 and TRBJ1-1; 10 bases match TRBD1. Germline lookup yields CDR1 SGHRS and CDR2 YFSETQ. CDR3 length equals 14 residues. The J segment lost 6 bases and the V segment lost 0 bases, leaving 2 bases of the junction unmatched. CDR3 region: CASSLGQGASEAFF. Here the CDR3 DNA reads TGCGCCAGCAGCTTGGGACAGGGGGCCTCTGAAGCTTTCTTT.

CDR3 coding DNA: TGTGCCAGCAGCTTCCCTCTAGCGGGAGTTAGTGAGACCCAGTACTTC. It encodes CASSFPLAGVSETQYF. The V and J genes are TRBV5-5 and TRBJ2-5; TRBD2 agrees at 10 bases. Germline values: CDR1 SGHKS, CDR2 YYEKEE (reference sequence). V gave up 2 bases and J gave up 5 bases; unmatched junction bases: 9. This CDR3 contains 16 residues.

In its sample, this clonotype was seen a few times. The V and J genes are TRBV9 and TRBJ2-1; 9 positions match TRBD1. V trimming: 6 bases; J trimming: 7 bases; junction bases outside the gene matches: 5. Germline CDR1 reads SGDLS; CDR2 reads YYNGEE. CDR3 length: 13 residues. In DNA, the CDR3 is TGTGCCAGCACCGGGACAGGGAGGAATGAGCAGTTCTTC. It codes for CASTGTGRNEQFF.

The chain couples TRBV28 to TRBJ1-5, with D uncertain. CDR1 is MDHEN and CDR2 is SYDVKM in the germline V gene. The V and J ends lost 2 bases and 1 base respectively, with 9 bases between them. This CDR3 region has 15 residues. The CDR3 coding sequence is TGTGCCAGCAGTTTAACGACACTGAGCAATCAGCCCCAGCATTTT. It codes for CASSLTTLSNQPQHF.

This clonotype has more than one count but fewer than ten. The J gene is TRBJ2-3, the V gene TRBV5-1; 8 bases agree with TRBD2. After removal of 4 bases from V and 5 bases from J, the junction contained 6 bases not matched to a gene. Looked up from germline, CDR1 is SGHRS and CDR2 is YFSETQ. This CDR3 is built from 14 residues. The CDR3 DNA follows: TGCGCCAGCAGCCCCACCGGGGGGGGAGATACGCAGTATTTT. Translation gives CASSPTGGGDTQYF.

The CDR3 is CASSLPPNYEQYF. CDR3 nucleotides: TGTGCCAGCAGTTTACCCCCGAACTACGAGCAGTACTTC. The rearrangement links TRBV12-3 or TRBV12-4 to TRBJ2-7, with D unclear. V dropped 2 bases and J dropped 3 bases, with 8 bases sitting between them. The CDR3 extends over 13 amino acids.

This clonotype was recorded a few times. CDR3 bases: TGTGCCAGCAGCTGGTCCAATGATCCCTACGAGCAGTACTTC. Its translation: CASSWSNDPYEQYF. This rearrangement joins TRBV7-2 to TRBJ2-7; no definite D call. The length of the CDR3 is 14 residues. Trimming removed 4 bases from V and 2 bases from J, with 12 bases in between. The germline V gene has CDR1 SGHTA and CDR2 FQGNSA.

This clonotype was detected only a few times. The chain recombines TRBV11-1 with TRBJ2-7, with 9 nucleotides matching TRBD1. The germline gives CDR1 SGHAT, CDR2 FQDESV (reference sequence). CDR3 size: 18 residues. The V gene end was trimmed by 5 bases and the J gene end by 2 bases; junction bases not matched to a gene: 16. The CDR3 DNA reads as TGTGCCAGCAGCCCCCGGGGACAGGGAAGAATGGCGGCCTACGAGCAGTACTTC. This codes for CASSPRGQGRMAAYEQYF. Full variable domain (outside the CDR3, taken from reference TRBV11-1 and TRBJ2-7): EAEVAQSPRYKITEKSQAVAFWCDPISGHATLYWYRQILGQGPELLVQFQDESVVDDSQLPKDRFSAERLKGVDSTLKIQPAELGDSAMYLCASSPRGQGRMAAYEQYFGPGTRLTVT.